This T cell receptor (beta chain) was recovered during a study of blood T cell repertoires in COVID-19. Study overall: The samples span acute and convalescent COVID-19 from the United States, Italy and Spain. Sample material is recorded as cDNA or gDNA derived from T cells, B-cell-depleted T cells, or PBMCs.

Original methodology: The assay estimated nucleated cells by amplifying reference gene primers. The repertoire was sequenced with immunoSEQ multiplex PCR; TCRdb's copy has only in-frame clones and lacks some. V and J calls and clone size follow that table, whereas D and trimming were derived from the DNA. Of 300,000 to 400,000 clones listed, about 88% are singletons. The V segment lost 7 bases and the J segment 1 base; nucleotides outside the gene matches: 3. CDR1 is MNHEY and CDR2 is SMNVEV in the germline V gene (reference sequence). The CDR3 length is 14 residues. The rearrangement links TRBV27 to TRBJ2-5; 10 nucleotides match TRBD2. The sequence was collected from a human donor in a cohort sampled during active COVID-19. Sample: peripheral blood. CDR3 sequence: CASKRGGFQETQYF. The CDR3 DNA follows: TGTGCCAGCAAGCGGGGGGGGTTCCAAGAGACCCAGTACTTC.